The T cell receptor (beta chain) described here comes from a study of T cell repertoires in cytomegalovirus infection. Study information: Both a matching HLA type and CMV infection were indicated by public TCR beta signatures. The study, taken as a whole, reports: The study found HLA-C-restricted CMV-specific TCR beta clonotypes dominating the ex vivo response. Based on cumulative public TCR beta family frequency, carriers of CMV plus the relevant HLA were identified.

MiXCR, applied by TCRdb to the reads, yields one record per CDR3 protein. Of some 43,000 distinct CDR3 sequences in the sample, 21% were seen once. This clonotype was seen a few times. What it recognizes is unknown. The CDR3 spans 15 residues. The germline V gene encodes CDR1 DFQATT and CDR2 SNEGSKA (reference sequence). Trimming shortened V by 0 bases and J by 10 bases, and 21 bases separated the two germline ends. The chain employs TRBV20-1 and TRBJ2-5, with D possibly called TRBD1 or TRBD2 (5 bases each). The receptor comes from a human donor in good health (CMV status not recorded). Some clones in this sample may be carry-over from other donors' samples. The source material was CD8+ T cells from cultured PBMCs, sampled from culture after CMV antigen stimulation. CDR3 sequence reads: CSARDISLADGGQYF. The CDR3 DNA sequence: TGCAGTGCTAGAGATATCTCCCTAGCCGATGGGGGCCAGTACTTC.